The 8 T cell receptor beta chains below were found in one sample sequenced in a study of untreated major depressive disorder. Assay: immunoSEQ multiplex PCR; the TCRdb copy retains only in-frame clones and omits some. Here the sample spans about 21,000 clones, 90% to 95% being singletons. Input material: CD4+ T cells from PBMCs. These receptors were taken from a man younger than 40 in good health.

The V gene is TRBV5-4, the J gene TRBJ2-1; D is ambiguous. Trimming took 4 bases from V and 6 from J, leaving 11 bases between them. Germline values: CDR1 SGHNT, CDR2 YYREEE (reference sequence). This CDR3 has 13 amino acids. CDR3 sequence (DNA): TGTGCCAGCAGCGACCCCGACTTCAATGAGCAGTTCTTC. This encodes CASSDPDFNEQFF.

J is TRBJ2-7 and V is TRBV7-2; 8 positions agree with TRBD2. Germline V CDR1 and CDR2: SGHTA, FQGNSA. The CDR3 length is 16 residues. J was trimmed by 7 bases and V by 5 bases; bases with no gene match: 16. CDR3 residues: CASSKAGLDLLWEQYF. The CDR3 coding sequence is TGTGCCAGCAGCAAGGCGGGACTAGACCTTCTCTGGGAGCAGTACTTC.

This chain uses TRBV30 with TRBJ2-7, with 9 bases fitting TRBD1. The CDR3 runs 16 residues. The germline gives CDR1 GTSNPN, CDR2 SVGIG (reference sequence). V shed 5 bases, J shed 2 bases, and the junction held 13 bases outside the gene matches. CDR3 sequence: CAWSITGTGLPYEQYF. CDR3 nucleotides: TGTGCCTGGTCGATAACCGGGACAGGGCTACCCTACGAGCAGTACTTC. Variable domain in full (rest from reference TRBV30 and TRBJ2-7): SQTIHQWPATLVQPVGSPLSLECTVEGTSNPNLYWYRQAAGRGLQLLFYSVGIGQISSEVPQNLSASRPQDRQFILSSKKLLLSDSGFYLCAWSITGTGLPYEQYFGPGTRLTVT.

This chain uses TRBV20-1 with TRBJ1-2, with D unclear. CDR1 is DFQATT and CDR2 is SNEGSKA in the germline V gene (reference sequence). The CDR3 is 10 residues long. The V gene lost 5 bases and the J gene lost 8 bases, with 9 bases spanning the gap. CDR3 nucleotides: TGCAGTGCTCCAAGTGGAGGCTACACCTTC. Amino acid sequence: CSAPSGGYTF.

The J gene is TRBJ1-5, the V gene TRBV4-1; D possibly corresponds to TRBD1 (6 bases). Germline V gene data show CDR1 as MGHRA and CDR2 as YSYEKL. The CDR3 consists of 17 residues. V was shortened by 4 bases and J by 4 bases, with 20 bases between the two germline ends. The CDR3 is CASSPEPQGRVNQPQHF. CDR3 DNA: TGCGCCAGCAGCCCAGAACCCCAGGGGAGGGTAAATCAGCCCCAGCATTTT.

For this clone: This CDR3 is also generated by other DNA sequences in the sample. This chain joins TRBV5-4 and TRBJ1-2, with a possible D match to TRBD1 (6 bases). The CDR3 consists of 14 residues. Trimming removed 5 bases at V and 8 bases at J, with 19 bases between. From germline, CDR1 is SGHNT and CDR2 YYREEE (reference sequence). The CDR3 region is CASRFGGGYGGYTF. The CDR3 DNA reads TGTGCCAGCAGGTTTGGCGGGGGCTATGGAGGCTACACCTTC.

A word on this clone: Compared with germline, one end of the junction differs, possibly owing to a read error. The chain is built from TRBV6-5 and TRBJ1-1; D is unresolved. The germline gives CDR1 MNHEY, CDR2 SVGAGI. The CDR3 runs 13 residues. CDR3: CASSLVGNSEAFF. CDR3 nucleotide sequence: TGTGCCAGCAGCCTCGTTGGGAACAGTGAAGCTTTCTTT.

The chain joins TRBV2 to TRBJ2-7; 10 positions agree with TRBD2. The ends lost 2 bases at V and 13 bases at J; junction bases unmatched: 5. CDR1 and CDR2 from the germline V gene are SNHLY and FYNNEI. The CDR3 totals 12 residues. Here the CDR3 DNA reads TGTGCCAGCAGTGAACCCGGACTAGCGGACTACTTC. It is translated as CASSEPGLADYF.